A selection of T cell receptor beta chains follows, all from one sample in a study of CD8+CD57+ T cells in acquired aplastic anemia. TCRdb passed the reads through MiXCR, listing each CDR3 protein once. The sample gives 100,000 to 150,000 distinct CDR3 sequences, about 48% of which show up once; about 2.5% is in the top ten. The sequenced sample was sorted CD4+, CD8+, or CD8+CD57+ T cells (not recorded which) from PBMCs. Every receptor here comes from a human donor in good health, serving as a control. Each CDR3 is given with its conserved first and last residue. D genes are given only for firm matches. Size is stated for part of the rows, as once, few or many counts, or as a class when the clone is expanded.

-	TRBV12-5	TRBJ2-1	many	CASGLHNEQFF	TGTGCTAGTGGTTTGCACAATGAGCAGTTCTTC
-	TRBV29-1	TRBJ2-5	-	CSVERGAGGETQYF	TGCAGCGTTGAACGGGGGGCGGGCGGGGAGACCCAGTACTTC
-	TRBV19	TRBJ1-5	many	CASSINGASNQPQHF	TGTGCCAGTAGTATCAACGGAGCTAGCAATCAGCCCCAGCATTTT
TRBD1	TRBV25-1	TRBJ1-2	-	CASSFGTGGVGGYTF	TGTGCCAGCAGTTTCGGGACAGGGGGCGTAGGTGGCTACACCTTC
-	TRBV6-5	TRBJ2-7	many	CASRSSTGPREQYF	TGTGCCAGCAGGTCGTCTACGGGCCCTCGCGAGCAGTACTTC
-	TRBV2	TRBJ2-7	-	CASSLGAGGGYEQYF	TGTGCCAGCAGTCTAGGGGCAGGGGGAGGCTACGAGCAGTACTTC
-	TRBV18	TRBJ2-5	many	CASSPYAPTDQETQYF	TGTGCCAGCTCACCCTACGCCCCGACGGATCAAGAGACCCAGTACTTC
-	TRBV24-1	TRBJ1-1	-	CATSAELNTEAFF	TGTGCCACCAGTGCAGAACTGAACACTGAAGCTTTCTTT
-	TRBV12-3/TRBV12-4	TRBJ1-1	-	CASSSRQSWNTEAFF	TGTGCCAGCAGTTCGCGACAGTCTTGGAACACTGAAGCTTTCTTT
-	TRBV29-1	TRBJ1-1	-	CRGGNTEAFF	TGCAGGGGGGGGAACACTGAAGCTTTCTTT
-	TRBV24-1	TRBJ1-4	once	CATSDSGSTNEKLFF	TGTGCCACCAGTGATTCAGGATCAACTAATGAAAAACTGTTTTTT
-	TRBV19	TRBJ2-1	-	CASTDPGPNEQFF	TGTGCCAGTACCGACCCGGGGCCGAATGAGCAGTTCTTC
TRBD1	TRBV10-3	TRBJ2-7	-	CAIRGTGGSYEQYF	TGTGCCATCAGGGGGACAGGGGGCTCCTACGAGCAGTACTTC
TRBD1	TRBV19	TRBJ1-1	-	CASSSPQGRVNTEAFF	TGTGCCAGTAGTAGCCCACAGGGGCGGGTGAACACTGAAGCTTTCTTT
-	TRBV4-1	TRBJ2-2	-	CASSLGESTGELLF	TGCGCCAGCAGCCTCGGGGAGAGCACCGGGGAGCTGCTTTTT
-	TRBV12-3/TRBV12-4	TRBJ2-7	many	CASSFVSSPASYEQYF	TGTGCCAGCAGTTTTGTTTCGAGCCCTGCGAGCTACGAGCAGTACTTC
-	TRBV19	TRBJ1-2	many	CASSKDSGLYGYTF	TGTGCCAGTAGTAAGGACTCGGGGCTCTATGGCTACACCTTC
-	TRBV2	TRBJ1-6	-	CASSEATGLDSPLHF	TGTGCCAGCAGTGAGGCCACAGGGTTGGATTCACCCCTCCACTTT
-	TRBV30	TRBJ1-2	many	CAWSPGNYGYTF	TGTGCCTGGAGTCCCGGAAACTATGGCTACACCTTC
-	TRBV5-1	TRBJ2-2	many	CASSSQAEVPGELFF	TGCGCCAGCAGCTCCCAGGCTGAGGTTCCCGGGGAGCTGTTTTTT
-	TRBV6-1	TRBJ1-2	few	CACKRLDYGYTF	TGTGCCTGCAAAAGGCTCGACTATGGCTACACCTTC
TRBD1	TRBV19	TRBJ1-5	-	CASSRTGGVNQPQHF	TGTGCCAGTAGTAGGACAGGGGGCGTCAATCAGCCCCAGCATTTT
-	TRBV15	TRBJ2-5	-	CATSLGRDVTQYF	TGTGCCACCAGCCTGGGCCGCGACGTTACCCAGTACTTC